The 3 T cell receptor beta chains presented below share a single source sample, sequenced in a study of blood T cells in healthy people across ages. Using a J-beta primer mix together with a sample-barcoded 5' primer, a second PCR was run for roughly 6 to 12 cycles. TCRdb independently ran MiXCR on the 5' RACE reads; one entry per CDR3 protein. The repertoire has around 900,000 distinct CDR3 sequences, roughly 26% of them found once; the top ten carry roughly 17%. Input material: blood. Receptor source: an elderly woman in good health.

About this clonotype itself: A clone one base away is much larger, so this may be a read error. The rearrangement links TRBV3-1 to TRBJ2-5; 15 bases are shared with TRBD2. From germline, CDR1 is LGHDT and CDR2 YNNKEL (reference sequence). This CDR3 region has 19 residues. The CDR3 sequence is CAGSQPARGGLAGGETQYF. The CDR3 coding sequence is TGTGCCGGCAGCCAACCCGCCCGGGGAGGACTAGCGGGGGGGGAGACCCAGTACTTC.

This chain uses TRBV10-3 with TRBJ2-3; the D gene is possibly TRBD2 (5 bases). Germline V lookup: CDR1 ENHRY, CDR2 SYGVKD. The CDR3 has 13 amino acids. The V gene lost 9 bases and the J gene lost 4 bases, with 14 bases spanning the gap. The CDR3 nucleotides are TGTGCCATAGGTAGCCGGAGGCCAGATACGCAGTATTTT. Amino acid sequence: CAIGSRRPDTQYF.

Only a few counts were recorded for this clonotype. The chain uses TRBV9 and TRBJ2-2, with D tentatively TRBD2 (5 bases). The CDR3 consists of 15 residues. Between the trimmed V and J ends, which lost 2 bases and 5 bases, there was a span of 13 bases. Germline V gives CDR1 SGDLS, CDR2 YYNGEE. CDR3 sequence reads: CASSVLRGRTGELFF. The CDR3 bases are TGTGCCAGCAGCGTCCTGCGCGGGCGAACCGGGGAGCTGTTTTTT.